This T cell receptor beta chain comes out of a study of cytomegalovirus exposure and HLA in healthy donors. Study conclusions and caveats: 164 TCR beta chains were listed as cytomegalovirus-associated.

Comments on this clone: Its antigen is as yet unknown.

The study ran its PCR with 60 Vbeta and 13 Jbeta primers. In the study's own analysis: Roughly 10 million shared chains were among around 80 million unique TCR beta chains counted in a later analysis. The table came from immunoSEQ multiplex PCR; TCRdb's copy has only in-frame clones and leaves some out. V, J and clone size are those of that table, while D and trimming were read from the DNA. The sample carries some 150,000 clones, 72% recorded once. This receptor was obtained from a man aged 35 to 55 in good health and CMV-seronegative. What was sequenced was PBMCs.

The CDR3 protein is CASSPGQASHYGYTF. The DNA for the CDR3 is TGTGCCAGCAGCCCGGGACAGGCAAGTCACTATGGCTACACCTTC. The chain links TRBV11-2 to TRBJ1-2, with 8 bases aligning to TRBD1. The CDR3 is 15 residues long. Trimming at V came to 5 bases and at J to 3 bases, leaving 8 bases not matched to a gene. Germline loops: CDR1 SGHAT, CDR2 FQNNGV.